Given below is one T cell receptor (beta chain) in context. How the authors handled the data: Using reference gene primer amplification, nucleated cell counts were estimated. The repertoire was sequenced with immunoSEQ multiplex PCR; TCRdb's copy has only in-frame clones and lacks some. The V and J calls and clone size are taken from that table; D and trimming were inferred from the DNA. Of 80,000 to 90,000 clones listed, more than 75% were seen once; the top ten hold roughly 1.2%. This specimen comes from a study of blood T cell repertoires in COVID-19. Study context: PBMCs, B-cell-depleted T cells, or T cells provided the cDNA or gDNA that made up the material.

Sequencing was done on a sample of peripheral blood. This receptor was taken from a woman of 80 years or more with acute or convalescent COVID-19.

DNA of the CDR3: TGTGCCAGCAGAACCCTCGGTGGGGGGATGTACGAGCAGTACTTC. This gives the protein CASRTLGGGMYEQYF. This rearrangement joins TRBV28 to TRBJ2-7, with D possibly matching TRBD2 (6 bases). Germline-derived CDR1 and CDR2 are MDHEN and SYDVKM. CDR3 length: 15 amino acids. Trimming left V 6 bases short and J 4 bases short, with 19 bases between.